Following are 17 T cell receptor beta chains from one sample sequenced in a study of cytotoxic CD8 clonotypes in ibrutinib-treated CLL. Here immunoSEQ multiplex PCR was the method, and the copy in TCRdb shows in-frame clones only, minus some. The sample has 200,000 or so clones, 70% seen once; the top ten hold 5.5% to 7%. Sequencing was performed on PBMCs, taken after 12 months of ibrutinib treatment. These receptors all stem from a human donor with chronic lymphocytic leukemia.

This clone was picked up one time. The chain combines TRBV20-1 with TRBJ1-1; D is undetermined. Germline-derived CDR1 and CDR2 are DFQATT and SNEGSKA (reference sequence). The CDR3 extends over 11 amino acids. Trimming left V 8 bases short and J 0 bases short, with 7 bases between. The CDR3 nucleotides read TGCAGTCCGGTGATGAACACTGAAGCTTTCTTT. Translated: CSPVMNTEAFF.

The V and J genes are TRBV29-1 and TRBJ2-5; TRBD2 agrees at 9 bases. The trim removed 5 bases at V and 4 bases at J, leaving 8 bases unmatched. The germline V gene has CDR1 SQVTM and CDR2 ANQGSEA. The CDR3 covers 14 residues. The CDR3 nucleotides read TGCAGCGTTTCCAGCGGGGGGATTTTAGAGACCCAGTACTTC. This encodes CSVSSGGILETQYF. The variable domain in full, with the rest retrieved from reference TRBV29-1 and TRBJ2-5, is SAVISQKPSRDICQRGTSLTIQCQVDSQVTMMFWYRQQPGQSLTLIATANQGSEATYESGFVIDKFPISRPNLTFSTLTVSNMSPEDSSIYLCSVSSGGILETQYFGPGTRLLVL.

The genes are TRBV7-3 and TRBJ2-2, with D perhaps being TRBD1 or TRBD2 (6 bases each). V was clipped by 6 bases and J by 6 bases, with 14 bases between them. The length of the CDR3 is 14 residues. Germline V CDR1 and CDR2: SGHTA, FQGTGA. CDR3 in amino acids: CASSSEGVSGELFF. The CDR3 region has the DNA TGTGCCAGCAGTTCGGAGGGGGTATCCGGGGAGCTGTTTTTT.

The chain recombines TRBV2 with TRBJ2-5; D may be TRBD2 (6 bases). Germline lookup yields CDR1 SNHLY and CDR2 FYNNEI. The CDR3 has 13 residues. Trimming stripped 6 bases from V and 0 bases from J, with 8 bases between. The chain's CDR3 is CASSRTNQETQYF. The CDR3 nucleotides are TGTGCCAGCAGCCGGACTAACCAAGAGACCCAGTACTTC.

This CDR3 reads CASSGLPGGTEAFF. In DNA, the CDR3 is TGTGCCAGTTCAGGGCTCCCTGGGGGCACTGAAGCTTTCTTT. This chain connects TRBV19 to TRBJ1-1, with a tentative D call TRBD1 (5 bases). CDR1 and CDR2 (germline): LNHDA, SQIVND (reference sequence). This CDR3 is built from 14 residues. Trimming removed 8 bases from V and 4 bases from J, with 17 bases in between. The complete variable domain, with remaining parts taken from reference TRBV19 and TRBJ1-1, reads DGGITQSPKYLFRKEGQNVTLSCEQNLNHDAMYWYRQDPGQGLRLIYYSQIVNDFQKGDIAEGYSVSREKKESFPLTVTSAQKNPTAFYLCASSGLPGGTEAFFGQGTRLTVV.

The gene calls are TRBV25-1 and TRBJ1-3; D unresolved. The CDR3 totals 13 residues. The ends were cut back, 6 bases at V and 5 bases at J, with 11 bases in the middle. Germline CDR1 is MGHDK and CDR2 is SYGVNS. CDR3 sequence reads: CASSPEGRNTIYF. The CDR3 DNA reads as TGTGCCAGCAGCCCTGAAGGGAGAAACACCATATATTTT.

V usage is TRBV6-4 and J usage is TRBJ1-2; D not certain. The germline CDR1 and CDR2 sequences are MRHNA and SNTAGT. The CDR3 loop spans 14 amino acids. V shed 1 base and J shed 6 bases, with 12 bases lying between them. The CDR3 is CASSDWFRGHGYTF. The CDR3 coding sequence is TGTGCCAGCAGTGACTGGTTCCGAGGGCATGGCTACACCTTC.

The table lists this clone with a few counts. This chain links TRBV4-3 with TRBJ2-1; weak D call: TRBD2 (5 bases). Deletions cut 1 base from V and 12 bases from J, with 13 bases between. Per germline, CDR1 LGHNA and CDR2 YSLEER. This CDR3 has 13 residues. DNA for the CDR3: TGCGCCAGCAGCCAAGCGGGGAGAGGAGGGCAGTTCTTC. This sequence encodes CASSQAGRGGQFF.

The chain couples TRBV5-1 to TRBJ2-7, with D possibly matching TRBD2 (5 bases). Germline V lookup: CDR1 SGHRS, CDR2 YFSETQ. The germline V and J ends were trimmed by 0 bases and 6 bases, with 10 bases remaining between them. CDR3 length: 13 residues. CDR3 in DNA: TGCGCCAGCAGCTTGGTCCGGGATGGCGAGCAGTACTTC. As protein: CASSLVRDGEQYF. Variable domain in full (rest from reference TRBV5-1 and TRBJ2-7): KAGVTQTPRYLIKTRGQQVTLSCSPISGHRSVSWYQQTPGQGLQFLFEYFSETQRNKGNFPGRFSGRQFSNSRSEMNVSTLELGDSALYLCASSLVRDGEQYFGPGTRLTVT.

The rearrangement links TRBV15 to TRBJ2-7, with D perhaps TRBD1 (5 bases). The CDR3 is 15 residues long. Germline V gene data show CDR1 as LNHNV and CDR2 as YYDKDF (reference sequence). V lost 0 bases to trimming and J lost 4 bases, with 13 bases between them. CDR3 region: CATSRETELHYEQYF. The DNA for the CDR3 is TGTGCCACCAGCAGAGAGACAGAGCTACATTACGAGCAGTACTTC.

V and J are TRBV11-2 and TRBJ2-1; the match to TRBD2 covers 14 bases. With V trimmed by 8 bases and J by 7 bases, 1 base remained unmatched. The CDR3 sequence is 13 residues long. Germline assignment: CDR1 SGHAT and CDR2 FQNNGV. The CDR3 protein is CASRTSGRNEQFF. In DNA, the CDR3 is TGTGCCAGCCGGACTAGCGGGAGGAATGAGCAGTTCTTC.

This sequence joins TRBV7-9 and TRBJ1-2; D is uncertain. Germline CDR1 is SEHNR and CDR2 is FQNEAQ (reference sequence). Trimming removed 6 bases from V and 4 bases from J, with 15 bases in between. CDR3 length: 14 residues. In nucleotides, the CDR3 is TGTGCCAGCAGACATAATGGGTACGGCTATGGCTACACCTTC. It encodes CASRHNGYGYGYTF.

This clone was counted between two and nine times. This CDR3 reads CASSPGLAAEQFF. CDR3 bases: TGCGCCAGCAGCCCGGGACTAGCCGCAGAGCAGTTCTTC. The chain links TRBV4-3 to TRBJ2-1; 9 bases agree with TRBD2. J was trimmed by 10 bases and V by 4 bases; bases with no gene match: 5. This CDR3 region has 13 residues. Germline V CDR1 and CDR2: LGHNA, YSLEER.

V gene TRBV28 combines with J gene TRBJ2-4, with 8 nucleotides matching TRBD1. The germline V gene encodes CDR1 MDHEN and CDR2 SYDVKM. CDR3 length: 14 amino acids. Trimming took 6 bases from V and 7 from J; bases not matched to a gene: 8. The CDR3 protein is CASRQGAEVNIQYF. The CDR3 DNA reads TGTGCCAGCAGGCAGGGGGCTGAAGTTAACATTCAGTACTTC.

The chain couples TRBV19 to TRBJ2-6, with 9 bases aligning to TRBD2. The germline gives CDR1 LNHDA, CDR2 SQIVND (reference sequence). The CDR3 runs to 17 residues. V shed 7 bases, J shed 2 bases, and the junction held 9 bases outside the gene matches. The CDR3 DNA reads TGTGCCAGTACCCGGGTGATAGCGGGAGCTGGGGCCAACGTCCTGACTTTC. Protein product: CASTRVIAGAGANVLTF.

The chain links TRBV15 to TRBJ1-4; the match to TRBD1 covers 7 bases. Germline trimming cut 1 base from V and 3 bases from J; bases unmatched to any gene: 5. The CDR3 length is 16 residues. Germline assignment: CDR1 LNHNV and CDR2 YYDKDF (reference sequence). The chain's CDR3 is CATSRVGTAANEKLFF. DNA for the CDR3: TGTGCCACCAGCAGAGTTGGGACAGCAGCTAATGAAAAACTGTTTTTT. The entire variable domain, with the rest obtained from reference TRBV15 and TRBJ1-4, is as follows: DAMVIQNPRYQVTQFGKPVTLSCSQTLNHNVMYWYQQKSSQAPKLLFHYYDKDFNNEADTPDNFQSRRPNTSFCFLDIRSPGLGDTAMYLCATSRVGTAANEKLFFGSGTQLSVL.

The chain is built from TRBV2 and TRBJ2-7; D uncertain. This CDR3 has 15 amino acids. Germline V gene data show CDR1 as SNHLY and CDR2 as FYNNEI. V dropped 2 bases and J dropped 2 bases, with 13 bases sitting between them. CDR3 in amino acids: CASSELREPAYEQYF. The CDR3 DNA reads TGTGCCAGCAGTGAACTGCGCGAACCTGCCTACGAGCAGTACTTC.